This TCR beta chain was captured by sequencing in a study of blood T cell repertoires in COVID-19. The CDR3 has 16 residues. The germline V and J ends were trimmed by 1 base and 2 bases, with 15 bases remaining between them. In germline, CDR1 is SGHDT, CDR2 YYEEEE. This clone was counted a few times. Membership in each cohort depended on participant-reported clinical history. Only in-frame clones appear in the TCRdb table, and some are missing; sequencing was by immunoSEQ multiplex PCR. The sample consists of a few hundred thousand clones, around 91% of them appearing once. This chain joins TRBV5-6 and TRBJ2-5; D gene ambiguous. This clonotype originated in a woman aged 18-30 years with acute COVID-19. The sample consisted of PBMCs or T cells enriched from blood (not recorded which). The CDR3 DNA reads TGTGCCAGCAGCTTGCCCCTCCCCCGGGTACAAGAGACCCAGTACTTC. Its translation is CASSLPLPRVQETQYF.